The TCR beta chain under discussion was sequenced for a study of spatial heterogeneity in lung cancer. Time point given: sample taken at primary tumor resection. The sequenced material consisted of unsorted whole RNA from tumor, nontumor lung or frozen PBMC. Ten or more counts support this clonotype. Trimming took 2 bases from V and 1 from J, leaving 11 bases between them. CDR3 size: 15 residues. CDR1 and CDR2 (germline): MNHEY, SVGAGI. TCRdb re-called the 5' RACE reads with MiXCR, one entry per CDR3 protein. Here the sample spans tens of thousands of distinct CDR3 sequences, approximately 8.9% being singletons.

The chain is built from TRBV6-5 and TRBJ1-2, with no clear D. The clonotype comes from a female donor with early-stage non-small cell lung cancer. The sample was PBMCs, taken at surgery. DNA for the CDR3: TGTGCCAGCAGTTACGGGCTAGACCTTAACTATGGCTACACCTTC. Translated: CASSYGLDLNYGYTF.